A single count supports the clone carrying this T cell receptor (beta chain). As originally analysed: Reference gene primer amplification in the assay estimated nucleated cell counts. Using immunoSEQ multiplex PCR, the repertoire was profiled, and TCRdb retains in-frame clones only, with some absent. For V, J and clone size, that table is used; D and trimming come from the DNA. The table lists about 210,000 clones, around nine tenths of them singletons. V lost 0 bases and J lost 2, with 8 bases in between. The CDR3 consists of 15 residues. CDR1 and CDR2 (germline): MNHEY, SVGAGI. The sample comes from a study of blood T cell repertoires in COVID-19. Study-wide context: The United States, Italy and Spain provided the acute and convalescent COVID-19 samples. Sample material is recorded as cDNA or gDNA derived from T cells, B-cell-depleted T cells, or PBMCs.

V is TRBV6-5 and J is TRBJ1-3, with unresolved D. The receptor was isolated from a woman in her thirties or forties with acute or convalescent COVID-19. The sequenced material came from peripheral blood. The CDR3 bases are TGTGCCAGCAGTTACTCGGGAGCGGCTGGAAACACCATATATTTT. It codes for CASSYSGAAGNTIYF.